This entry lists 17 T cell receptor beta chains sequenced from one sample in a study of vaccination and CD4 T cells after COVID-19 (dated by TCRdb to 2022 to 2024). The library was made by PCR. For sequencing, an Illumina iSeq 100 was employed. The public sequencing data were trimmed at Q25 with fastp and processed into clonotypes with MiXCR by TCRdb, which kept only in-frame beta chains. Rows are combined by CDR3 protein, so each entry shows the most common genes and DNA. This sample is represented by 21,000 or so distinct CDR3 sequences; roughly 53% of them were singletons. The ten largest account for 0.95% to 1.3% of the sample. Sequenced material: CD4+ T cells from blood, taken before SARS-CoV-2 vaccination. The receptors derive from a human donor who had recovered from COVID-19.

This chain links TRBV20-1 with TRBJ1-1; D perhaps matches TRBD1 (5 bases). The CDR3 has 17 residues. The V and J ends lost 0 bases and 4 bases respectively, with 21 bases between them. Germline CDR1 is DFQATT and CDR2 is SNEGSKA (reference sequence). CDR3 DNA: TGCAGTGCTAGAGATACAGGCCGGCACCGGAGGAGCACTGAAGCTTTCTTT. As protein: CSARDTGRHRRSTEAFF.

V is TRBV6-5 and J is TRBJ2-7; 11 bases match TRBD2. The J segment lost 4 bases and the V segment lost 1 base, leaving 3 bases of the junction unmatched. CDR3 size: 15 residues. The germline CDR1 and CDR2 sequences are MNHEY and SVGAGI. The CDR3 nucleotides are TGTGCCAGCAGTTACTTTAGCGGGAGGGGTTACGAGCAGTACTTC. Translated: CASSYFSGRGYEQYF.

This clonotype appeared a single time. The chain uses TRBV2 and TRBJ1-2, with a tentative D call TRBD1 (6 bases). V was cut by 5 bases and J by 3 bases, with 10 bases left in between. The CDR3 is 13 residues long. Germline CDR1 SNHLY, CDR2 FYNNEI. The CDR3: CASSRDTDYGYTF. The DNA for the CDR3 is TGTGCCAGCAGTCGGGACACTGACTATGGCTACACCTTC.

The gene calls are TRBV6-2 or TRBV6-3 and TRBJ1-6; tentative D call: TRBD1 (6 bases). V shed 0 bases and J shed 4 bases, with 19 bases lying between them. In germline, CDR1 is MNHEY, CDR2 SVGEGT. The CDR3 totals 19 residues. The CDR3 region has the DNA TGTGCCAGCAGTTACTCGGGGCGTCGGACAGCGCGTTATAATTCACCCCTCCACTTT. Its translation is CASSYSGRRTARYNSPLHF.

The CDR3 sequence: CASRTLVREKLFF. DNA for the CDR3: TGTGCCAGCAGAACATTAGTCAGGGAAAAACTGTTTTTT. The gene calls are TRBV28 and TRBJ1-4; the D is unclear. The ends were cut back, 6 bases at V and 8 bases at J, with 13 bases in the middle. Germline CDR1 MDHEN, CDR2 SYDVKM. The CDR3 spans 13 residues.

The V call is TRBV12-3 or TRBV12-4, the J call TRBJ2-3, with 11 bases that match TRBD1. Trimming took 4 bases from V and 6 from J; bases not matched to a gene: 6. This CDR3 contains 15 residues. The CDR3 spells CASSYWTGGGDTQYF. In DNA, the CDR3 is TGTGCCAGCAGTTATTGGACAGGGGGCGGTGATACGCAGTATTTT.

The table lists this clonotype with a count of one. The CDR3 sequence: CSARRDRGLDEQYF. The CDR3 DNA follows: TGCAGTGCTAGAAGGGACAGGGGGCTCGACGAGCAGTACTTC. The rearrangement joins TRBV20-1 to TRBJ2-7, with 12 positions matching TRBD1. CDR1 DFQATT and CDR2 SNEGSKA come from the germline V gene (reference sequence). CDR3 length: 14 residues. V was clipped by 2 bases and J by 5 bases; unmatched bases: 4.

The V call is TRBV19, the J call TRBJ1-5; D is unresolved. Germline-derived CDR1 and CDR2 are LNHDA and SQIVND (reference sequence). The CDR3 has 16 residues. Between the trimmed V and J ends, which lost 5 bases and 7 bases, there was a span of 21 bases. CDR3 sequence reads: CASSPPGPLRKQPQHF. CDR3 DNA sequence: TGTGCCAGTAGTCCCCCGGGCCCTCTACGGAAGCAGCCCCAGCATTTT.

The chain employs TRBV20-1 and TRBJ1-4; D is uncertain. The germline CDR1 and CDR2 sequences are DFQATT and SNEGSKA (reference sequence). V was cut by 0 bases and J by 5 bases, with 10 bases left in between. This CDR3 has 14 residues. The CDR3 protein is CSAREWGGNEKLFF. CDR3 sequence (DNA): TGCAGTGCTAGAGAGTGGGGTGGAAATGAAAAACTGTTTTTT.

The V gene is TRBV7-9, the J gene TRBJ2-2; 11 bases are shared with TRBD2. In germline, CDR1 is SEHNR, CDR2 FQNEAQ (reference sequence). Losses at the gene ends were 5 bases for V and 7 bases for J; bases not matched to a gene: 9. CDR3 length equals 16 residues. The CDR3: CASSRGLAETVGELFF. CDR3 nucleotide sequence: TGTGCCAGCAGCCGGGGACTAGCGGAAACCGTCGGGGAGCTGTTTTTT.

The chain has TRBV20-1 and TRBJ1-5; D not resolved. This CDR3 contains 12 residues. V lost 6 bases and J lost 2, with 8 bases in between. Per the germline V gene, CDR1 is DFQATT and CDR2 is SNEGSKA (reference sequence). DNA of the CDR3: TGCAGTGCGGGAGGTCGCAATCAGCCCCAGCATTTT. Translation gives CSAGGRNQPQHF.

The CDR3 loop is CSARPQLGGYTF. The CDR3 DNA follows: TGCAGTGCTAGGCCCCAGCTGGGGGGCTACACCTTC. The chain combines TRBV20-1 with TRBJ1-2; D uncertain. Trimming left V 3 bases short and J 8 bases short, with 13 bases between. CDR3 length: 12 residues. Germline CDR1 is DFQATT and CDR2 is SNEGSKA (reference sequence).

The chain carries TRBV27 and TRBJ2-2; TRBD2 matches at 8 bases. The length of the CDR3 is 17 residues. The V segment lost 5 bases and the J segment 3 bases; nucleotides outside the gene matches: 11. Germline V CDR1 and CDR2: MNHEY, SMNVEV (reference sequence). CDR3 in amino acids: CASSVHYSGKYTGELFF. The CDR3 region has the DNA TGTGCCAGCAGTGTCCATTATAGCGGGAAGTACACCGGGGAGCTGTTTTTT.

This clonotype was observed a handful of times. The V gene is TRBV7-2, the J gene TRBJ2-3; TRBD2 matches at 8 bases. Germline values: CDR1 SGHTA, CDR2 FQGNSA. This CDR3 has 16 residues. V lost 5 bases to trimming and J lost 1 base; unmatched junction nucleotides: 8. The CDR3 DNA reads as TGTGCCAGCAGCCCCGGGGGGGAGGGGGGCACAGATACGCAGTATTTT. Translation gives CASSPGGEGGTDTQYF.

The CDR3 nucleotides read TGTGCCACCAGTGAATCGGGACTCCTCTCTGGGGCCAACGTCCTGACTTTC. This codes for CATSESGLLSGANVLTF. The V and J genes are TRBV24-1 and TRBJ2-6; D may be TRBD2 (6 bases). CDR3 size: 17 residues. V dropped 4 bases and J dropped 0 bases, with 12 bases sitting between them. Per the germline V gene, CDR1 is KGHDR and CDR2 is SFDVKD.

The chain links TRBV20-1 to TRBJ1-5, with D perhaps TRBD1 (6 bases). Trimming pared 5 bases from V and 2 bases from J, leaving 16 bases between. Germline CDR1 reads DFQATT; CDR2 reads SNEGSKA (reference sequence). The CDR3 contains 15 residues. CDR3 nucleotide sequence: TGCAGTGCTGAACAGGGAAACCAAGGCAATCAGCCCCAGCATTTT. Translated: CSAEQGNQGNQPQHF.

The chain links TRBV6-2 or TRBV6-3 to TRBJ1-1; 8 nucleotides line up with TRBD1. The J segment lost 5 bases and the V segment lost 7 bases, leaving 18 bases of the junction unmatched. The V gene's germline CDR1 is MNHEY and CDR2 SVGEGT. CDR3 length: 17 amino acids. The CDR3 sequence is CASKLRPTGVIGTEAFF. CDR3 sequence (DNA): TGTGCCAGCAAACTCAGACCGACAGGGGTGATTGGGACTGAAGCTTTCTTT.